This T cell receptor (beta chain) is drawn from a study of CXCR3-negative and CXCR3-positive naive CD8 T cells. Study-wide findings and caveats: TRBV-TRBJ usage was similar across naive CXCR3 subsets but distinct in memory cells. The TRB CDR3s that CXCR3-positive naive cells carried were more hydrophobic than those of CXCR3-negative naive cells.

UMI-tagged TRB cDNA libraries were built via 5' RACE. Following a re-call of the 5' RACE reads, TCRdb has one entry per CDR3 protein and lacks DNA. The sample shows approximately 90,000 distinct CDR3 sequences, and 0.5% to 0.55% sits with its ten largest clones. Note on this clonotype: Its target is not known.

The naive CD8+ gate required CD45RO-CCR7+CD27+CD95- phenotype. Germline lookup yields CDR1 SEHNR and CDR2 FQNEAQ (reference sequence). This CDR3 contains 15 residues. Sequenced input: naive CXCR3+ CD8+ T cells from blood. Subset meaning: CD45RO-CCR7+CD27+CD95- naive CD8+ T cells expressing CXCR3 (TNR3+). This clonotype was sampled from a human donor in good health. Some clones in this sample may be carry-over from other donors' samples. J is TRBJ2-7 and V is TRBV7-9; TCRdb names TRBD2, which stays unverified in the absence of DNA. The CDR3 reads CASSPPGLATYEQYF.